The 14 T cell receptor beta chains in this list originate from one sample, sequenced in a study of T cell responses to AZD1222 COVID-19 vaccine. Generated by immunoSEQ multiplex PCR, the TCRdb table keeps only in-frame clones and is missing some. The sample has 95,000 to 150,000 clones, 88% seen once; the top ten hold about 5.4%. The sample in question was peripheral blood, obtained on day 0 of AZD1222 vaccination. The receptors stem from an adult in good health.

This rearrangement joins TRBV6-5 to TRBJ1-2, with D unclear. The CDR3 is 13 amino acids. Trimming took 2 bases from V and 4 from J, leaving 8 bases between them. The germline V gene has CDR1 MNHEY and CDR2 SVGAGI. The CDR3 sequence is CASSYVGSYGYTF. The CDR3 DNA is TGTGCCAGCAGTTACGTGGGGAGCTATGGCTACACCTTC.

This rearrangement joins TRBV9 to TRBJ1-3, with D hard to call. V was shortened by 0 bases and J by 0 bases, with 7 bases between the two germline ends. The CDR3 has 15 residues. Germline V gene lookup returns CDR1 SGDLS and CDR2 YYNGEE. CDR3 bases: TGTGCCAGCAGCGTAGGAGGGATCTCTGGAAACACCATATATTTT. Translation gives CASSVGGISGNTIYF.

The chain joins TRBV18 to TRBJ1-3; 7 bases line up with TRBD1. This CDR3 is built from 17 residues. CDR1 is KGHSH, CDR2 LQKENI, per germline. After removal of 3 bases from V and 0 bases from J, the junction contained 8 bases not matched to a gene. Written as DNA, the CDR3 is TGTGCCAGCTCACCCGCAGGGGGGCTTCACTCTGGAAACACCATATATTTT. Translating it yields CASSPAGGLHSGNTIYF.

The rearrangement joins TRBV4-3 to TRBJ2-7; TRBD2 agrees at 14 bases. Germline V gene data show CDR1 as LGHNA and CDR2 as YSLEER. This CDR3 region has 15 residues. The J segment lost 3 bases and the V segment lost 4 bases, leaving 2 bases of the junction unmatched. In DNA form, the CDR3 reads TGCGCCAGCAGCCCGGGACTAGCGGGGGTCTACGAGCAGTACTTC. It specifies CASSPGLAGVYEQYF.

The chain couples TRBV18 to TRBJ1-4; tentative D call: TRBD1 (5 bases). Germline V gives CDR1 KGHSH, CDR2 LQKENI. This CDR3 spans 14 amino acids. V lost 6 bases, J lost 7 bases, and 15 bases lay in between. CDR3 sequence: CASSLLRDLEKLFF. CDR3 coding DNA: TGTGCCAGCTCCCTTCTCAGGGATCTTGAAAAACTGTTTTTT.

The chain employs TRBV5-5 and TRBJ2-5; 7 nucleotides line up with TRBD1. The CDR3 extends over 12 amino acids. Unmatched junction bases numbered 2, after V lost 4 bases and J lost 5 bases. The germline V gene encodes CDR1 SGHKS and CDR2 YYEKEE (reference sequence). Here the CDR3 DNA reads TGTGCCAGCAGCCAGACAGGGGAGACCCAGTACTTC. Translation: CASSQTGETQYF.

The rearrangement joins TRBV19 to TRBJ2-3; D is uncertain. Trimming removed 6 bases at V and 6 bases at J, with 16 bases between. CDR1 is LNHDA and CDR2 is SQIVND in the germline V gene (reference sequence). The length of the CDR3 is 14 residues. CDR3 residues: CASSGTGLGDTQYF. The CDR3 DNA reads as TGTGCCAGTAGCGGAACCGGGCTCGGGGATACGCAGTATTTT.

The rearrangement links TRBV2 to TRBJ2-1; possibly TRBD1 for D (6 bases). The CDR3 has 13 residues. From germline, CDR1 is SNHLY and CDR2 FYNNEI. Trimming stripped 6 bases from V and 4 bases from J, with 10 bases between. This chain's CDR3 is CASSLTGYNEQFF. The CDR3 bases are TGTGCCAGCAGCCTTACAGGGTACAATGAGCAGTTCTTC. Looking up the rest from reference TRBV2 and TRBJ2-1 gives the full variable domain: EPEVTQTPSHQVTQMGQEVILRCVPISNHLYFYWYRQILGQKVEFLVSFYNNEISEKSEIFDDQFSVERPDGSNFTLKIRSTKLEDSAMYFCASSLTGYNEQFFGPGTRLTVL.

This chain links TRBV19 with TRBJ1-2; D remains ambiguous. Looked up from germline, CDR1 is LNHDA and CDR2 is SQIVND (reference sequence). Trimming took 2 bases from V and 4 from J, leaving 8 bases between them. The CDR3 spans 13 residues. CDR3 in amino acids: CASSIRAGYGYTF. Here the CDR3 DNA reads TGTGCCAGTAGTATAAGGGCAGGCTATGGCTACACCTTC.

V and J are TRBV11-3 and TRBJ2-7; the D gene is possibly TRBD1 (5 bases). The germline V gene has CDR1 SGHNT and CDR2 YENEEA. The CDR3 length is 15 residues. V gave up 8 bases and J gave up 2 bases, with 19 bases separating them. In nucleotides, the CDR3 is TGTGCCAGCTGCCTTTCAGGGATGGGGACCTACGAGCAGTACTTC. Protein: CASCLSGMGTYEQYF.

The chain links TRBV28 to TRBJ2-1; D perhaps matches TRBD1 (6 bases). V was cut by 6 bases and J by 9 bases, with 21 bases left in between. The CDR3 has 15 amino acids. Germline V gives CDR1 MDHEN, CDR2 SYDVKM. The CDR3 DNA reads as TGTGCCAGCAGCAGTACAGGGAGTGATAGGGTTGAGCAGTTCTTC. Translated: CASSSTGSDRVEQFF.

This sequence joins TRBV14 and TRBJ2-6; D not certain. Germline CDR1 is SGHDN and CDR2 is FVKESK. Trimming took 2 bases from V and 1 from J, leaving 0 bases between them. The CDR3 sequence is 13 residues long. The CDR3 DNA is TGTGCCAGCAGCCAATCTGGGGCCAACGTCCTGACTTTC. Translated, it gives CASSQSGANVLTF.

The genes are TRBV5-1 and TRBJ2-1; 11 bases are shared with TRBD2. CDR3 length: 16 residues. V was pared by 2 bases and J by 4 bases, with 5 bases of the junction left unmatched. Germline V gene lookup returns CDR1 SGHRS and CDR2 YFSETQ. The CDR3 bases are TGCGCCAGCAGCTTTTCTAGCGGGAGGAAGTACAATGAGCAGTTCTTC. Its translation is CASSFSSGRKYNEQFF.

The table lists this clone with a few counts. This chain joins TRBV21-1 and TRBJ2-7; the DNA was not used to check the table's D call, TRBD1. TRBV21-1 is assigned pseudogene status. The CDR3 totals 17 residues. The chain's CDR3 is CASSKAYPSGGGNEQYF. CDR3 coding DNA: TGTGCCAGCAGCAAAGCCTACCCGTCAGGGGGCGGGAACGAGCAGTACTTC.